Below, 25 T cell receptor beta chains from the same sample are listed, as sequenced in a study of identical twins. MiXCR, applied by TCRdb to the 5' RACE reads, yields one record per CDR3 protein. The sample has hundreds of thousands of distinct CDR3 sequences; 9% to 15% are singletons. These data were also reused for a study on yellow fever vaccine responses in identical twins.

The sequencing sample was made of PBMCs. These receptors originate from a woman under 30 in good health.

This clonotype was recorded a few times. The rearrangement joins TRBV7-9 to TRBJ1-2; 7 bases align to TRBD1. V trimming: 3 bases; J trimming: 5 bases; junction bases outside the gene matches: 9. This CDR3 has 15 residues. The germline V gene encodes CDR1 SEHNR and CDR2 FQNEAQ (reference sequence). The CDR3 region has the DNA TGTGCCAGCAGCTTCCAGACGGGACAGAGTTATGGCTACACCTTC. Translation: CASSFQTGQSYGYTF.

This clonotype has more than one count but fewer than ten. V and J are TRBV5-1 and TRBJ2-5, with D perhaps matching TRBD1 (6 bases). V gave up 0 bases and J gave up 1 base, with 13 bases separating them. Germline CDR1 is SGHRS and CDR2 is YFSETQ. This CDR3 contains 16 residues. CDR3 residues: CASSLAGLGAQETQYF. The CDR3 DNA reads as TGCGCCAGCAGCTTGGCAGGGCTGGGGGCCCAAGAGACCCAGTACTTC.

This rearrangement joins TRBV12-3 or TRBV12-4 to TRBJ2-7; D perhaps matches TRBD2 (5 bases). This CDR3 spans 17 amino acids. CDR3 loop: CTCSLEGPRSGSYEQYV. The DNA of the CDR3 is TGTACCTGCAGTTTAGAGGGCCCGCGAAGCGGCTCCTACGAGCAGTACGTC.

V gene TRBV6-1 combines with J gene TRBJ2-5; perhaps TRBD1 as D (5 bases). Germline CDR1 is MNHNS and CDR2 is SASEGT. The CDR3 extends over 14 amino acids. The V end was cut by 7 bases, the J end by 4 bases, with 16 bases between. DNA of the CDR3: TGTGCCAGCACCAGTGACAGAAGGAGAGAGACCCAGTACTTC. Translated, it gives CASTSDRRRETQYF.

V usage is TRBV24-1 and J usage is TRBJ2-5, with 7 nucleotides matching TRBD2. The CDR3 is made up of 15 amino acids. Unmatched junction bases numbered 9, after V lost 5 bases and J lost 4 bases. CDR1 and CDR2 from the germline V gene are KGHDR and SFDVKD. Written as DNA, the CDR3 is TGTGCCACCAGTGGGCTAGCGGCAGGAGCAGAGACCCAGTACTTC. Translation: CATSGLAAGAETQYF.

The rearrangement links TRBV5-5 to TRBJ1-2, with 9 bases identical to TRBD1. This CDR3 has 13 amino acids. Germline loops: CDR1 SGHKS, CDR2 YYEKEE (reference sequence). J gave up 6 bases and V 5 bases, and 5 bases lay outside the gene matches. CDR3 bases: TGTGCCAGCAGACGGACAGGGGATCATGGCTACACCTTC. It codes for CASRRTGDHGYTF.

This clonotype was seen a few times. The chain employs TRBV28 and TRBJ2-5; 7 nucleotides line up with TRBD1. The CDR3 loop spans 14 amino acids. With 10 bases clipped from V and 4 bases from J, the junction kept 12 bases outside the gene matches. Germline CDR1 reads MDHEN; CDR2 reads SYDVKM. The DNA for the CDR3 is TGTGCCACCCGGTTGACAGGGAGTTTAGAGACCCAGTACTTC. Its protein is CATRLTGSLETQYF.

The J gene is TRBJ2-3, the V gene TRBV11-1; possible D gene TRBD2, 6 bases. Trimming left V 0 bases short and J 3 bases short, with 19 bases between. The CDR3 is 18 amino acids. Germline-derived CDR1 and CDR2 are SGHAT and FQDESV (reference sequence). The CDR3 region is CASSLASGAPRGTDTQYF. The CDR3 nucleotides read TGTGCCAGCAGCTTAGCATCTGGGGCCCCCCGGGGGACAGATACGCAGTATTTT.

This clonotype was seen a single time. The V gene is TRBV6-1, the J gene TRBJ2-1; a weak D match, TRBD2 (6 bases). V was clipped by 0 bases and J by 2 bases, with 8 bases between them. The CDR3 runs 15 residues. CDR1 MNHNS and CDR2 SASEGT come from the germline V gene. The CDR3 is CASSEAGEAYNEQFF. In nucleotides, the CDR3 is TGTGCCAGCAGTGAAGCGGGGGAGGCCTACAATGAGCAGTTCTTC.

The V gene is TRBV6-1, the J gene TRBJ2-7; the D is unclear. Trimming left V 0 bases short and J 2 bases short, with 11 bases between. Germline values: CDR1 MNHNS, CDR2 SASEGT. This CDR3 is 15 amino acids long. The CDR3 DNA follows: TGTGCCAGCAGTGAAGCTGGGGTTCCCCCCTACGAGCAGTACTTC. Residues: CASSEAGVPPYEQYF.

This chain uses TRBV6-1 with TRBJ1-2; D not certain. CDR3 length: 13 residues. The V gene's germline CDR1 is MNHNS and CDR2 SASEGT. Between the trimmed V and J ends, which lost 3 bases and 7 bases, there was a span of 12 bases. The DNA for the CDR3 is TGTGCCAGCAGTGAGTCCGCCCTCGGTGGCTACACCTTC. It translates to CASSESALGGYTF.

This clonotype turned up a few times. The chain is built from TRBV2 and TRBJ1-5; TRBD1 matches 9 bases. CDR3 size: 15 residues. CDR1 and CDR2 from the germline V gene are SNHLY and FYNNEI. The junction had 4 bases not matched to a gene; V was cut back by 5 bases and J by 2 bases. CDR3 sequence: CASSTDRGGNQPQHF. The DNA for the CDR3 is TGTGCCAGCAGTACCGACAGGGGGGGCAATCAGCCCCAGCATTTT.

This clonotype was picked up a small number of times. DNA for the CDR3: TGTGCCAGCACGGACAGTGAGAACACTGAAGCTTTCTTT. Protein product: CASTDSENTEAFF. The chain combines TRBV18 with TRBJ1-1; D perhaps matches TRBD1 (6 bases). This CDR3 has 13 amino acids. In germline, CDR1 is KGHSH, CDR2 LQKENI. With 8 bases removed from V and 1 base from J, the gap between germline ends came to 11 bases.

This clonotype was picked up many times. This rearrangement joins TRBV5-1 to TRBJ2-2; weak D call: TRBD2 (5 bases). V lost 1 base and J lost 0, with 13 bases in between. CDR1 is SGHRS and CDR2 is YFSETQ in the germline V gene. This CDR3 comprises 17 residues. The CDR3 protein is CASSLKWVGANTGELFF. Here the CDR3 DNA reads TGCGCCAGCAGCTTGAAATGGGTCGGGGCGAACACCGGGGAGCTGTTTTTT.

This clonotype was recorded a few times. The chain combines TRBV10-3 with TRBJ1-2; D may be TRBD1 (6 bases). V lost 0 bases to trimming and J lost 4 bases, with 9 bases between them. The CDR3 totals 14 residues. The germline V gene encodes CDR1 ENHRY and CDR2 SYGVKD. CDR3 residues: CAISESQGPYGYTF. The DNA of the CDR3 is TGTGCCATCAGTGAGTCTCAGGGGCCCTATGGCTACACCTTC.

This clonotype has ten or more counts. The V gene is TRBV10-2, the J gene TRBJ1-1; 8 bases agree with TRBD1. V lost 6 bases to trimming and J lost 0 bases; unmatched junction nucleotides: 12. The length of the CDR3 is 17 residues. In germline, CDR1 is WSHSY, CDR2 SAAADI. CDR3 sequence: CASRRGQGAGMNTEAFF. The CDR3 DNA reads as TGCGCCAGCAGAAGGGGCCAGGGGGCGGGGATGAACACTGAAGCTTTCTTT.

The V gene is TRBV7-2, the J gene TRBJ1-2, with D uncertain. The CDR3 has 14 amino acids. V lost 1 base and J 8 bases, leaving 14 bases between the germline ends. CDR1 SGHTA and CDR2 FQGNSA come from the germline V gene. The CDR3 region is CASSLVLGSRGYTF. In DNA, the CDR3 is TGTGCCAGCAGCTTAGTTTTGGGATCGAGGGGCTACACCTTC.

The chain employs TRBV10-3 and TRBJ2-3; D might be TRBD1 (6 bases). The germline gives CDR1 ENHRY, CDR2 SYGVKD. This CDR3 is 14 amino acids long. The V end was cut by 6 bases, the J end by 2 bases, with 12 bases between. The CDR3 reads CAIRQQGVTDTQYF. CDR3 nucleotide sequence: TGTGCCATCAGACAACAGGGCGTCACAGATACGCAGTATTTT.

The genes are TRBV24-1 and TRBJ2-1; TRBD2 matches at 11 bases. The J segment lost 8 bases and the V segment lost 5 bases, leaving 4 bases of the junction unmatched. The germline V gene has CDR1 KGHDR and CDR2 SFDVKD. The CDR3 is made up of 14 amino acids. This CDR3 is CATSVGTSGDEQFF. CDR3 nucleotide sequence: TGTGCCACCAGTGTTGGGACTAGCGGCGATGAGCAGTTCTTC.

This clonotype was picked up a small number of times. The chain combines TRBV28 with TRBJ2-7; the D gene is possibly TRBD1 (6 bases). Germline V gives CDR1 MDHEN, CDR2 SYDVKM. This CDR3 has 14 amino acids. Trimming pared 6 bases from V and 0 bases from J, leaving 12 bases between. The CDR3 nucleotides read TGTGCCAGCAGGACAGGTGCCAGCTCCTACGAGCAGTACGTC. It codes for CASRTGASSYEQYV.

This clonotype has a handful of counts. The chain's CDR3 is CASSLQEYNEQFF. Here the CDR3 DNA reads TGTGCCAGCAGTTTACAGGAATACAATGAGCAGTTCTTC. V is TRBV12-3 or TRBV12-4 and J is TRBJ2-1; the D is unclear. Trimming removed 2 bases at V and 4 bases at J, with 6 bases between. CDR3 length equals 13 residues.

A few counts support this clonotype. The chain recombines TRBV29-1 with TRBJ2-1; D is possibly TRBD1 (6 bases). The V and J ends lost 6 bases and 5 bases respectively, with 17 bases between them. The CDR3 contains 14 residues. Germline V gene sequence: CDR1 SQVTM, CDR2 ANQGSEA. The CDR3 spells CSVNRDYGNNEQFF. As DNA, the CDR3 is TGCAGCGTCAACAGGGATTACGGGAACAATGAGCAGTTCTTC.

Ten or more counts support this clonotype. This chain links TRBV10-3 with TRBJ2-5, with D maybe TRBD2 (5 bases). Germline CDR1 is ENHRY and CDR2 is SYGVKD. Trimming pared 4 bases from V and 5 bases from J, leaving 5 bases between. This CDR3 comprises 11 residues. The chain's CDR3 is CAISAGETQYF. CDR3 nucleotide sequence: TGTGCCATCAGTGCGGGGGAGACCCAGTACTTC.

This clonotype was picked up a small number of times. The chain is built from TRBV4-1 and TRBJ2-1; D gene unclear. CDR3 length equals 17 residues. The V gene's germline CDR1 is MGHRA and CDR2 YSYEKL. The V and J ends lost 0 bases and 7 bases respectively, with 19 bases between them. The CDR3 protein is CASSQDDTKALGNEQFF. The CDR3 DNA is TGCGCCAGCAGCCAAGATGACACTAAGGCACTCGGGAATGAGCAGTTCTTC.

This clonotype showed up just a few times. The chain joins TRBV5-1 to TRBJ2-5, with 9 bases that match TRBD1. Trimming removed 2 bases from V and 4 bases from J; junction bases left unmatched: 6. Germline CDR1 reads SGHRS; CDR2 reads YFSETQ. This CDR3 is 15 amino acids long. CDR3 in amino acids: CASSLTTGGRETQYF. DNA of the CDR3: TGCGCCAGCAGCTTAACGACAGGGGGGCGAGAGACCCAGTACTTC.